This note documents a single TCR beta chain sequence. Its antigen is as yet unknown. V was pared by 4 bases and J by 6 bases, with 22 bases between. This CDR3 is built from 17 residues. Germline assignment: CDR1 LNHDA and CDR2 SQIVND (reference sequence). This specimen belongs to a study of T cell responses to AZD1222 COVID-19 vaccine. Study summary: Pooled samples include second doses given at about 4 or 12 weeks.

General observations from the study: Variant regions that are unmutated are reportedly the target of nearly half of spike-specific TCRs. White British people made up most donors, females outnumbered males, and clonal diversity was possibly underestimated.

Profiling relied on immunoSEQ multiplex PCR, and the TCRdb table lists in-frame clones only, not all of them. Seen here are about 140,000 clones, roughly 90% observed once, and the top ten hold about 5%. The gene calls are TRBV19 and TRBJ2-4; a possible D gene is TRBD2 (6 bases). The material was peripheral blood, obtained on day 0 of AZD1222 vaccination. This sequence was found in an adult in good health. CDR3 DNA sequence: TGTGCCAGTAGTACCGACCGGGACTCCCGAACCTTAAACATTCAGTACTTC. Translating it yields CASSTDRDSRTLNIQYF.